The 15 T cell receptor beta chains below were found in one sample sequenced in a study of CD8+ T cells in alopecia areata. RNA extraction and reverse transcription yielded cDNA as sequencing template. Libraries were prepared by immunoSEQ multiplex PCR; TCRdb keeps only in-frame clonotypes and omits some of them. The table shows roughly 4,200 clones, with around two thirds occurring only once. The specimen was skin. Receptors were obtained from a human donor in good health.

The CDR3 sequence is CARTGTSTNTGELFF. CDR3 bases: TGTGCCAGAACCGGGACATCTACGAACACCGGGGAGCTGTTTTTT. This chain links TRBV2 with TRBJ2-2, with D tentatively TRBD1 (6 bases). V shed 9 bases and J shed 0 bases, with 14 bases lying between them. The CDR3 has 15 amino acids. Germline lookup yields CDR1 SNHLY and CDR2 FYNNEI.

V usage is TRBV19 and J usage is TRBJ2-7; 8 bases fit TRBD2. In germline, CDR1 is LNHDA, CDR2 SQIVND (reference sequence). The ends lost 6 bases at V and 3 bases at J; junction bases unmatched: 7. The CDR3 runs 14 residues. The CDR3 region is CASRGTSRDYEQYF. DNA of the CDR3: TGTGCCAGTAGGGGGACTAGTAGAGACTACGAGCAGTACTTC.

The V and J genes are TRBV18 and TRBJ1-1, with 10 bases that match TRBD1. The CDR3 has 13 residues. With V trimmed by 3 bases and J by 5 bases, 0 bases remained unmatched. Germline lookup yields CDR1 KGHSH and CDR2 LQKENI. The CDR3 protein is CASSPDRGTEAFF. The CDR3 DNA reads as TGTGCCAGCTCACCGGACAGGGGGACTGAAGCTTTCTTT.

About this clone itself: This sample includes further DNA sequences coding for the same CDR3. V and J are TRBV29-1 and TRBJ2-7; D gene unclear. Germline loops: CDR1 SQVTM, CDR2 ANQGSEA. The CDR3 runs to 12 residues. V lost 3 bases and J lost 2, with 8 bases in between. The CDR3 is CSVEAGPYEQYF. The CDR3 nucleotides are TGCAGCGTTGAGGCAGGTCCCTACGAGCAGTACTTC.

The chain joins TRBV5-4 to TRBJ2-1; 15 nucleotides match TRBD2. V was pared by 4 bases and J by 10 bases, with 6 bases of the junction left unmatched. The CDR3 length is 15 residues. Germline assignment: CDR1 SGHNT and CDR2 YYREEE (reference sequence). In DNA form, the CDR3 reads TGTGCCAGCAGCCCTGGACTAGCGGGAGGGGAGGAGCAGTTCTTC. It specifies CASSPGLAGGEEQFF.

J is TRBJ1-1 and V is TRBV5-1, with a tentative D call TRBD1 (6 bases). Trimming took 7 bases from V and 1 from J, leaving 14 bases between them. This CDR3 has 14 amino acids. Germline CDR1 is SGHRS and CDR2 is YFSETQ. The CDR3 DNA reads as TGCGCCAGCTCTCGAGGGGGAACGAACACTGAAGCTTTCTTT. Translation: CASSRGGTNTEAFF.

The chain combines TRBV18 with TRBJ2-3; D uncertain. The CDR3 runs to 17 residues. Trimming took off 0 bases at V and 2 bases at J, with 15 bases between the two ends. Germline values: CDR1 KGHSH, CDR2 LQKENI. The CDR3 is CASSPPVSPFLTDTQYF. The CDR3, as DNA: TGTGCCAGCTCACCACCTGTAAGCCCTTTCCTCACAGATACGCAGTATTTT.

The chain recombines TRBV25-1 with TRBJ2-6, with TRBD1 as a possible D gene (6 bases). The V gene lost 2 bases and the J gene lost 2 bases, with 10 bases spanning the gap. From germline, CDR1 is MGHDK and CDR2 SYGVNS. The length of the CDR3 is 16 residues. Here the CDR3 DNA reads TGTGCCAGCAGTGAAGTTGGGGGCGCTGGGGCCAACGTCCTGACTTTC. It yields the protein CASSEVGGAGANVLTF.

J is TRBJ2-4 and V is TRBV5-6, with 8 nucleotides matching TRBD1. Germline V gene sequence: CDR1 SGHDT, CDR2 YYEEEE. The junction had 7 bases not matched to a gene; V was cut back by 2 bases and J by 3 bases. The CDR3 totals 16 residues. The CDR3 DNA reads TGTGCCAGCAGCTTTTTTCTGGGACAGGTCAAAAACATTCAGTACTTC. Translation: CASSFFLGQVKNIQYF.

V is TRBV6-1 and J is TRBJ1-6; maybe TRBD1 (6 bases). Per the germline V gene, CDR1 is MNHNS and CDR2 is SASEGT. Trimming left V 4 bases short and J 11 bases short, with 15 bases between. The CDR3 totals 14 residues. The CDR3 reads CASSGAYRAAPLHF. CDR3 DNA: TGTGCCAGCAGTGGGGCCTACAGGGCCGCACCCCTCCACTTT.

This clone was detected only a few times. CDR3 nucleotide sequence: TGTGCCAGCAGTCCCACTCAGGGAGTGGGGGAGACCCAGTACTTC. Translated, it gives CASSPTQGVGETQYF. V gene TRBV6-5 combines with J gene TRBJ2-5, with D possibly called TRBD1 or TRBD2 (5 bases each). CDR3 length equals 15 residues. The V end was cut by 5 bases, the J end by 5 bases, with 18 bases between. Germline values: CDR1 MNHEY, CDR2 SVGAGI.

CDR3 loop: CASSLMTSGRVWAEQFF. CDR3 nucleotides: TGTGCCAGCAGCTTAATGACTAGCGGGAGAGTATGGGCTGAGCAGTTCTTC. V and J are TRBV7-2 and TRBJ2-1; TRBD2 agrees at 12 bases. CDR1 is SGHTA, CDR2 FQGNSA, per germline. The CDR3 is made up of 17 amino acids. With V trimmed by 2 bases and J by 9 bases, 11 bases remained unmatched.

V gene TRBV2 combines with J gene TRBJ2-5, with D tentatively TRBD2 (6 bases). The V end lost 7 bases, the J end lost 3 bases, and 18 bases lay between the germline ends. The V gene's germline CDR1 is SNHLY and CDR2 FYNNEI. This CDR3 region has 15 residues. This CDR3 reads CASKKRVWEEETQYF. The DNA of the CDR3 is TGTGCCAGCAAAAAGCGGGTATGGGAAGAAGAGACCCAGTACTTC.

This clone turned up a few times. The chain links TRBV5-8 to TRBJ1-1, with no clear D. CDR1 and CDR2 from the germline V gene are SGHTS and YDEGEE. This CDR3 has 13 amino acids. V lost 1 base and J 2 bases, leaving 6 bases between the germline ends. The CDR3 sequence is CASSLMTNTEAFF. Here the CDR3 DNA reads TGTGCCAGCAGCTTGATGACCAACACTGAAGCTTTCTTT.

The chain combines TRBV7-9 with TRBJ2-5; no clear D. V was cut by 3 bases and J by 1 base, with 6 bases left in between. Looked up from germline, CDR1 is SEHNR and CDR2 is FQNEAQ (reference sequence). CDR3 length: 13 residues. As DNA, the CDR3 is TGTGCCAGCAGCTTTAGCATCCAAGAGACCCAGTACTTC. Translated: CASSFSIQETQYF.